These 30 T cell receptor beta chains share one sample of origin, sequenced in a study of CD8+CD57+ T cells in acquired aplastic anemia. All patients picked for sequencing had shown, by flow cytometry, an expansion of CD8+CD57+ cells. Profiling of TCR beta VDJ combinations and CDR3 sequences used genomic DNA as template. TCRdb reprocessed the reads via MiXCR and lists one record per CDR3 protein. The table lists a few hundred thousand distinct CDR3 sequences, roughly 80% of them singletons. Sequencing used sorted CD4+, CD8+, or CD8+CD57+ T cells (not recorded which) from PBMCs. All receptors derive from a human donor with aplastic anemia.

This clonotype was seen only once. J is TRBJ2-3 and V is TRBV7-2; a possible D gene is TRBD1 (6 bases). V lost 5 bases to trimming and J lost 13 bases, with 25 bases between them. This CDR3 has 15 residues. The germline V gene has CDR1 SGHTA and CDR2 FQGNSA. The CDR3: CASSPRGYGAYNEYF. In nucleotides, the CDR3 is TGTGCCAGCAGCCCAAGGGGGTATGGCGCCTACAATGAGTATTTT.

The rearrangement joins TRBV7-9 to TRBJ2-1; possibly TRBD2 for D (5 bases). CDR1 is SEHNR, CDR2 FQNEAQ, per germline (reference sequence). The germline V and J ends were trimmed by 6 bases and 2 bases, with 14 bases remaining between them. CDR3 size: 15 residues. As DNA, the CDR3 is TGTGCCAGCAGAAATGAGGGCGATACCTACAATGAGCAGTTCTTC. Its translation is CASRNEGDTYNEQFF.

This clonotype was recorded only once. The CDR3 ends on some other residue instead of the conserved phenylalanine or tryptophan, so this is likely a read error. The chain employs TRBV7-2 and TRBJ2-1; no reliable D call. V was clipped by 2 bases and J by 9 bases, with 11 bases between them. The germline V gene encodes CDR1 SGHTA and CDR2 FQGNSA. CDR3 length: 13 amino acids. The CDR3 sequence is CASSLLACPEQFY. The CDR3 DNA reads as TGTGCCAGCAGCTTACTGGCCTGCCCTGAGCAGTTCTAC.

The gene calls are TRBV7-8 and TRBJ2-7, with D possibly TRBD1 on 5 matching bases. This CDR3 has 14 amino acids. Germline V lookup: CDR1 SGHVS, CDR2 FQNEAQ. The V end lost 1 base, the J end lost 2 bases, and 9 bases lay between the germline ends. CDR3 sequence (DNA): TGTGCCAGCAGCTTAGACAGGTTCGCCTACGAGCAGTACTTC. It yields the protein CASSLDRFAYEQYF.

The genes are TRBV7-8 and TRBJ1-2; D may be TRBD1 (6 bases). CDR3 length equals 16 residues. Germline-derived CDR1 and CDR2 are SGHVS and FQNEAQ. Trimming stripped 3 bases from V and 8 bases from J, with 22 bases between. CDR3 in DNA: TGTGCCAGCAGCTTGGCGGGAGGCGGGGACACGCAGGGCTACACCTTC. This translates into CASSLAGGGDTQGYTF.

The rearrangement joins TRBV9 to TRBJ1-3; possible D gene TRBD1, 5 bases. Germline V gives CDR1 SGDLS, CDR2 YYNGEE. There are 15 residues in the CDR3. The ends were cut back, 3 bases at V and 12 bases at J, with 22 bases in the middle. CDR3 protein: CASSGEAWPAGNIYF. CDR3 DNA: TGTGCCAGCAGCGGAGAAGCGTGGCCTGCAGGGAACATATATTTT.

CDR3 sequence: CASSLAGSYGAWEQYV. CDR3 nucleotides: TGTGCCAGCAGCTTAGCGGGTAGCTACGGGGCCTGGGAGCAGTACGTC. This chain uses TRBV7-9 with TRBJ2-7, with D possibly called TRBD1 or TRBD2 (5 bases each). With 0 bases removed from V and 7 bases from J, the gap between germline ends came to 19 bases. The CDR3 runs to 16 residues. The germline gives CDR1 SEHNR, CDR2 FQNEAQ (reference sequence).

The chain couples TRBV7-3 to TRBJ1-1, with a tentative D call TRBD1 (6 bases). This CDR3 has 15 amino acids. V gave up 2 bases and J gave up 13 bases, with 23 bases separating them. The germline V gene encodes CDR1 SGHTA and CDR2 FQGTGA. Here the CDR3 DNA reads TGTGCCAGCAGCTTAGATCTGAGGGGGAACACTGACGATTTCTTT. Protein product: CASSLDLRGNTDDFF.

The chain has TRBV7-8 and TRBJ2-5; 7 bases are a match to TRBD2. Germline-derived CDR1 and CDR2 are SGHVS and FQNEAQ. The trim removed 3 bases at V and 14 bases at J, leaving 18 bases unmatched. The CDR3 covers 15 residues. CDR3 DNA sequence: TGTGCCAGCAGCTTCTGGGGAGGGCCCGATACGCAGTATTACTTC. It specifies CASSFWGGPDTQYYF.

V and J are TRBV7-3 and TRBJ2-5; 8 positions agree with TRBD2. CDR1 and CDR2 from the germline V gene are SGHTA and FQGTGA. The length of the CDR3 is 15 residues. J lost 4 bases, V lost 6 bases, and 10 bases had no gene match. CDR3 DNA sequence: TGTGCCAGCAGTACTAGGGGGACTAGGGGAGAGACCCAGTACTTC. Encoded protein: CASSTRGTRGETQYF.

This clonotype was observed once. The conserved closing phenylalanine or tryptophan is absent in this CDR3, likely reflecting a read error. The DNA is left out, because the CDR3 cannot be placed on it with certainty; the CDR3 is given as TCRdb lists it. The CDR3 sequence is CASGEGGTPTPQY. The V call is TRBV7-8, the J call TRBJ2-3; TRBD1, the D gene given by the table, was not confirmed from the DNA. A total of 13 residues make up the CDR3, ends included. CDR1 is SGHVS and CDR2 is FQNEAQ in the germline V gene.

This clonotype was observed a handful of times. This rearrangement joins TRBV29-1 to TRBJ2-2; D possibly corresponds to TRBD2 (5 bases). The CDR3 loop spans 17 amino acids. Germline V gene lookup returns CDR1 SQVTM and CDR2 ANQGSEA. Trimming took 1 base from V and 2 from J, leaving 17 bases between them. The CDR3 protein is CSVEGKGGLYNTGELFF. In DNA, the CDR3 is TGCAGCGTTGAAGGCAAAGGCGGGCTTTATAACACCGGGGAGCTGTTTTTT.

Concerning this clonotype itself: Relative to the germline gene, one junction end is altered; a read error may explain this. The V call is TRBV7-3, the J call TRBJ1-2; D remains ambiguous. Germline CDR1 SGHTA, CDR2 FQGTGA. The CDR3 contains 13 residues. CDR3: CASSQGLAGDYPF. DNA for the CDR3: TGCGCCAGCAGCCAAGGCCTTGCAGGTGATTACCCCTTC. Complete variable domain (other parts from reference TRBV7-3 and TRBJ1-2): GAGVSQTPSNKVTEKGKYVELRCDPISGHTALYWYRQSLGQGPEFLIYFQGTGAADDSGLPNDRFFAVRPEGSVSTLKIQRTERGDSAVYLCASSQGLAGDYPFGSGTRLTVV.

The V call is TRBV7-9, the J call TRBJ2-7; 9 bases are a match to TRBD2. This CDR3 has 18 amino acids. The junction had 16 bases not matched to a gene; V was cut back by 3 bases and J by 4 bases. The germline V gene encodes CDR1 SEHNR and CDR2 FQNEAQ (reference sequence). The CDR3 bases are TGTGCCAGCAGCTTCCTAGCGGGAACGACCTCCCATCAGTACGAGCAGTACGTC. It codes for CASSFLAGTTSHQYEQYV.

Of note for this clonotype: Mismatch with germline at one junction end may stem from a read error. The V gene is TRBV9, the J gene TRBJ2-1; no definite D call. The germline CDR1 and CDR2 sequences are SGDLS and YYNGEE. This CDR3 is built from 13 residues. The DNA for the CDR3 is TGTGCCAGCAGCGAAGGGTCAAATACGCAGCATTTTTTC. It encodes CASSEGSNTQHFF.

Of note for this clonotype: The missing conserved phenylalanine or tryptophan at the end of this CDR3 makes a read error likely. The limits of the CDR3 on the DNA are not certain, so only TCRdb's listed CDR3 is given. The gene calls are TRBV2 and TRBJ2-1; the tabulated D call, TRBD2, remains unverified against the DNA. Looked up from germline, CDR1 is SNHLY and CDR2 is FYNNEI. The CDR3 spans 16 amino acids, including both terminal residues. The chain's CDR3 is CASSFSGGLPHEQYFG.

J is TRBJ2-3 and V is TRBV7-3; D is ambiguous. The J call may be in error: the DNA end matches TRBJ1-5 better. The CDR3 covers 13 residues. The V gene's germline CDR1 is SGHTA and CDR2 FQGTGA. CDR3 sequence reads: CASGEAGGDKQHF. The DNA for the CDR3 is TGTGCCAGCGGGGAAGCGGGAGGAGATAAGCAGCATTTT.

This clonotype was observed once. The missing conserved phenylalanine or tryptophan at the end of this CDR3 makes a read error likely. The limits of the CDR3 on the DNA are not certain, so only TCRdb's listed CDR3 is given. This rearrangement joins TRBV7-3 to TRBJ1-3. The CDR3 numbers 13 amino acids, ends counted. The germline gives CDR1 SGHTA, CDR2 FQGTGA. The CDR3 protein is CASSYLAGGTAPT.

This chain joins TRBV7-6 and TRBJ2-1, with TRBD1 matching 7 bases. The CDR3 is 14 residues long. Germline loops: CDR1 SGHVS, CDR2 FNYEAQ. V lost 5 bases and J lost 6; bases outside the gene matches: 7. The CDR3 sequence is CASSEVTGSNEQFF. For the CDR3, the DNA is TGTGCCAGCAGCGAGGTGACAGGGAGCAATGAGCAGTTCTTC.

Only one count was recorded for this clonotype. At one end, the junction sequence differs from germline, possibly due to a read error. The chain recombines TRBV9 with TRBJ1-1; a possible D gene is TRBD1 (6 bases). CDR1 is SGDLS, CDR2 YYNGEE, per germline. The CDR3 runs to 15 residues. The CDR3 nucleotides read TGTGCCAGCAGCGCAAGGGGGAACACGGAAGCTGACGCTTTCTTT. This gives the protein CASSARGNTEADAFF. The variable domain in full, completed from reference TRBV9 and TRBJ1-1, reads DSGVTQTPKHLITATGQRVTLRCSPRSGDLSVYWYQQSLDQGLQFLIQYYNGEERAKGNILERFSAQQFPDLHSELNLSSLELGDSALYFCASSARGNTEADAFFGQGTRLTVV.

This clonotype was recorded a few times. The chain employs TRBV7-3 and TRBJ2-3; D not resolved. The germline V gene has CDR1 SGHTA and CDR2 FQGTGA. The CDR3 is made up of 13 amino acids. The V end lost 3 bases, the J end lost 1 base, and 5 bases lay between the germline ends. The CDR3 nucleotides are TGTGCCAGCAGCTTTTCGGGCACAGATACGCAGTATTTT. Encoded protein: CASSFSGTDTQYF.

The rearrangement uses TRBV7-2 and TRBJ2-3; D uncertain. The CDR3 is 15 amino acids. V lost 3 bases and J 8 bases, leaving 18 bases between the germline ends. CDR1 is SGHTA, CDR2 FQGNSA, per germline. The CDR3 here is CASSFVDGLDATQYF. DNA of the CDR3: TGTGCCAGCAGCTTCGTTGACGGGCTCGATGCTACGCAGTATTTT.

The V call is TRBV7-6, the J call TRBJ1-2; no clear D. This CDR3 contains 15 residues. Germline values: CDR1 SGHVS, CDR2 FNYEAQ. V gave up 7 bases and J gave up 10 bases, with 25 bases separating them. The CDR3 protein is CASTLGGGSTDAYTF. For the CDR3, the DNA is TGTGCCAGCACCCTGGGTGGAGGGTCAACTGATGCCTACACCTTC.

This sequence joins TRBV9 and TRBJ1-1, with D maybe TRBD1 (5 bases). The V gene lost 0 bases and the J gene lost 11 bases, with 20 bases spanning the gap. This CDR3 contains 15 residues. Germline assignment: CDR1 SGDLS and CDR2 YYNGEE. In nucleotides, the CDR3 is TGTGCCAGCAGCGTAGCTAGCGGGGGGAACACTAGTGCTTTCTTT. Translated: CASSVASGGNTSAFF.

The chain has TRBV7-9 and TRBJ2-3; D is possibly TRBD2 (5 bases). From germline, CDR1 is SEHNR and CDR2 FQNEAQ (reference sequence). V lost 2 bases and J lost 14, with 23 bases in between. The CDR3 extends over 15 amino acids. CDR3 protein: CASSLSGQMNTEAYF. The CDR3 DNA reads as TGTGCCAGCAGCTTAAGCGGTCAGATGAACACTGAAGCGTATTTT. The entire variable domain, with the rest obtained from reference TRBV7-9 and TRBJ2-3, is as follows: DTGVSQNPRHKITKRGQNVTFRCDPISEHNRLYWYRQTLGQGPEFLTYFQNEAQLEKSRLLSDRFSAERPKGSFSTLEIQRTEQGDSAMYLCASSLSGQMNTEAYFGPGTRLTVL.

A note on this clonotype: Without the conserved terminal phenylalanine or tryptophan, this CDR3 likely stems from a read error. The DNA is left out, because the CDR3 cannot be placed on it with certainty; the CDR3 is given as TCRdb lists it. V is TRBV7-2 and J is TRBJ1-2. The CDR3 is made up of 13 amino acids, end residues included. Germline V CDR1 and CDR2: SGHTA, FQGNSA. The CDR3 reads CASSLAGRRDTQY.

The chain has TRBV7-9 and TRBJ2-5, with TRBD1 as a possible D gene (6 bases). Germline V CDR1 and CDR2: SEHNR, FQNEAQ (reference sequence). This CDR3 has 15 amino acids. The ends were cut back, 5 bases at V and 14 bases at J, with 27 bases in the middle. In DNA, the CDR3 is TGTGCCAGCAGCGCCCGGACAGCGGCTCAGGAGACCAGCTACTTC. Translation: CASSARTAAQETSYF.

This chain joins TRBV7-9 and TRBJ1-6; D is possibly TRBD1 (5 bases). The CDR3 length is 16 residues. Germline V lookup: CDR1 SEHNR, CDR2 FQNEAQ (reference sequence). V dropped 3 bases and J dropped 16 bases, with 25 bases sitting between them. CDR3 sequence: CASSFGRSGGSDQLHF. The CDR3 nucleotides read TGTGCCAGCAGCTTTGGAAGAAGCGGGGGGAGCGATCAGCTCCACTTT. The full variable domain, rest sourced from reference TRBV7-9 and TRBJ1-6, is DTGVSQNPRHKITKRGQNVTFRCDPISEHNRLYWYRQTLGQGPEFLTYFQNEAQLEKSRLLSDRFSAERPKGSFSTLEIQRTEQGDSAMYLCASSFGRSGGSDQLHFGNGTRLTVT.

Points on this clonotype: An end of the junction does not agree with germline; a read error may underlie this. V gene TRBV15 combines with J gene TRBJ2-3; 8 bases line up with TRBD2. Germline CDR1 is LNHNV and CDR2 is YYDKDF (reference sequence). The CDR3 spans 14 residues. The DNA for the CDR3 is TGTGCCACCAGCGGGGGCGGGGGGCAAGAGACCCAGTACTTT. This codes for CATSGGGGQETQYF.

This chain connects TRBV7-6 to TRBJ2-1; no clear D. CDR1 and CDR2 from the germline V gene are SGHVS and FNYEAQ. Deletions cut 5 bases from V and 8 bases from J, with 13 bases between. This CDR3 is built from 13 residues. This CDR3 reads CASSPGRFHEQFF. CDR3 DNA sequence: TGTGCCAGCAGCCCCGGTCGTTTCCATGAGCAGTTCTTC.